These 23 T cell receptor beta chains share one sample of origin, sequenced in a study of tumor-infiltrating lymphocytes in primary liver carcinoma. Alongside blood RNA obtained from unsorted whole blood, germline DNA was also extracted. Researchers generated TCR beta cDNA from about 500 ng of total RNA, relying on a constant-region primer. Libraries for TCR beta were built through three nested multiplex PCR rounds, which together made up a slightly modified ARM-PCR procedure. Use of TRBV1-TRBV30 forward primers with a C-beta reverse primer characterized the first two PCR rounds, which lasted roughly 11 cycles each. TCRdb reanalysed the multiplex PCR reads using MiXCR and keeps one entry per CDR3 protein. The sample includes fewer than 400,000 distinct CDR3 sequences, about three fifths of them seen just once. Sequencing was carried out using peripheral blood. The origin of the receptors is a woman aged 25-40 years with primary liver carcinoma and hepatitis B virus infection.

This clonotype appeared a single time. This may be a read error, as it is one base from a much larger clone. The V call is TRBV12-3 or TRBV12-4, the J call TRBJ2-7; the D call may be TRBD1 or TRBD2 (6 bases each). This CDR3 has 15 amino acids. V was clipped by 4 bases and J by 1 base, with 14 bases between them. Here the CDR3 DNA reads TGTGCCAGCAGTTCCATGACAGGAGGGTCCTACGAGCAGTACTTC. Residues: CASSSMTGGSYEQYF.

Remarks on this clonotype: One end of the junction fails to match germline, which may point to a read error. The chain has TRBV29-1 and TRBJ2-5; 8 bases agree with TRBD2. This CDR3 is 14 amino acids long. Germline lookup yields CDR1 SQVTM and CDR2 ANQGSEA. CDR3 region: CCVGHAGGLETQYF. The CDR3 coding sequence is TGCTGCGTTGGCCACGCGGGAGGTCTGGAGACCCAGTACTTC.

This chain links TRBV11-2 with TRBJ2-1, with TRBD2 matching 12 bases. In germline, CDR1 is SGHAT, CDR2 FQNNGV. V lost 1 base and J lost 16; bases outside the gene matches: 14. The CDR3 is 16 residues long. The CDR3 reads CASSLVAASGRGEYFF. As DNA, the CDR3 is TGTGCCAGCAGCTTAGTGGCCGCTAGCGGGAGGGGTGAGTACTTCTTC.

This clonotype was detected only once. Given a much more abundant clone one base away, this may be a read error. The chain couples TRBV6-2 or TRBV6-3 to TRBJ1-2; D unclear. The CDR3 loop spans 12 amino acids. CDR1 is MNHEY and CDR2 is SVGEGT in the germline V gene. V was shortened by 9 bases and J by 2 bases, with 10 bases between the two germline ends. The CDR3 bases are TGTGCCAGATCGGAAGGGAACTATGGCTACACCTTC. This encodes CARSEGNYGYTF.

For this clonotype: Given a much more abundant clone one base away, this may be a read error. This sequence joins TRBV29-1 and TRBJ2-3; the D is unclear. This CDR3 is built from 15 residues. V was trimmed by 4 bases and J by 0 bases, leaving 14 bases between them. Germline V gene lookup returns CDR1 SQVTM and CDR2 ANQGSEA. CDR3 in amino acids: CSVVLMGLSTDTQYF. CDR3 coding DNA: TGCAGCGTTGTCTTAATGGGTTTAAGCACAGATACGCAGTATTTT.

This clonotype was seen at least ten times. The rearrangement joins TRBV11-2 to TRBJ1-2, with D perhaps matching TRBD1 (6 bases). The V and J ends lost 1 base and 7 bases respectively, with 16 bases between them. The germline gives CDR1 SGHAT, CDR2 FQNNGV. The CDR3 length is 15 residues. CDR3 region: CASSLGGGAGIGYTF. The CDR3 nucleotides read TGTGCCAGCAGCTTAGGGGGGGGCGCAGGAATTGGCTACACCTTC.

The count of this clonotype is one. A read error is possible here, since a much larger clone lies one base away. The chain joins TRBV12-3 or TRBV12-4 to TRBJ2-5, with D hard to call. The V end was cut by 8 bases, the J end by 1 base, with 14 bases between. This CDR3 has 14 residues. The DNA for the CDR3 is TGTGCCAGCTCTAATTTACAGTTCCAAGAGACCCAGTACTTC. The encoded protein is CASSNLQFQETQYF.

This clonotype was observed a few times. The CDR3 loop reads CASTSERAGNQPQHF. In nucleotides, the CDR3 is TGTGCCAGCACCTCCGAAAGGGCTGGCAATCAGCCCCAGCATTTT. The rearrangement links TRBV12-3 or TRBV12-4 to TRBJ1-5; no reliable D call. V lost 7 bases and J lost 2, with 15 bases in between. The CDR3 length is 15 residues.

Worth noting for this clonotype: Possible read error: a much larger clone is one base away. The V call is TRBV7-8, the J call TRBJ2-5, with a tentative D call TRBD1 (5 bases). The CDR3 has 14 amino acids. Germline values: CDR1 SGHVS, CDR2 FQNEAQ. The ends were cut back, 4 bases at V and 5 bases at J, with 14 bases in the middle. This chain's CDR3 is CASSSPGNRETQYF. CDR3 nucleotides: TGTGCCAGCAGCTCTCCGGGCAACAGGGAGACCCAGTACTTC. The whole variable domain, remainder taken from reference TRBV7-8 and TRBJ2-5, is GAGVSQSPRYKVAKRGQDVALRCDPISGHVSLFWYQQALGQGPEFLTYFQNEAQLDKSGLPSDRFFAERPEGSVSTLKIQRTQQEDSAVYLCASSSPGNRETQYFGPGTRLLVL.

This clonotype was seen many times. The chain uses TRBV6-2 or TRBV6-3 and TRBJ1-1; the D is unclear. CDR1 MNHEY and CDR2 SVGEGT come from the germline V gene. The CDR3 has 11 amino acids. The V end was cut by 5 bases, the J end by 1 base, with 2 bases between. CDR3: CASSKNTEAFF. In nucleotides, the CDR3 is TGTGCCAGCAGTAAGAACACTGAAGCTTTCTTT.

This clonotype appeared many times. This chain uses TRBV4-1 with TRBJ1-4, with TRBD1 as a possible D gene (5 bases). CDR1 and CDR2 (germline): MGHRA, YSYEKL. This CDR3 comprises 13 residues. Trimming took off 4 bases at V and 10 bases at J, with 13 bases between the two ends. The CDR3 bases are TGCGCCAGCAGCCCGGGGACCCTCCCAAAACTGTTTTTT. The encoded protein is CASSPGTLPKLFF.

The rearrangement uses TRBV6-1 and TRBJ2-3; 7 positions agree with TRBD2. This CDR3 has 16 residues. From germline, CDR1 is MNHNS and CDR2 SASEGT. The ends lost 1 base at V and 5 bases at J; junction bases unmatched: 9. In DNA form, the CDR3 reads TGTGCCAGCAGTGAAGTTCGGGGGAGGGTTCAAGATACGCAGTATTTT. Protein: CASSEVRGRVQDTQYF.

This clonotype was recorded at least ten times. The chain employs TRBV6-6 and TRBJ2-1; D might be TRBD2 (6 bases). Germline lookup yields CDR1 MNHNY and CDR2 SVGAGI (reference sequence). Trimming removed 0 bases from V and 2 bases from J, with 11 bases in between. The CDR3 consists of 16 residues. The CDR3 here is CASSYSIGRTYNEQFF. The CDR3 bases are TGTGCCAGCAGTTACTCGATCGGGAGAACCTACAATGAGCAGTTCTTC.

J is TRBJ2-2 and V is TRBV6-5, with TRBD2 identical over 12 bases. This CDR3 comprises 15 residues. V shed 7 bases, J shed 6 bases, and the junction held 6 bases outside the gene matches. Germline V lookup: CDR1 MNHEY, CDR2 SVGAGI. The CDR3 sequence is CASTTSGRMSGELFF. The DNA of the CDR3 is TGTGCCAGCACGACTAGCGGGAGAATGTCCGGGGAGCTGTTTTTT.

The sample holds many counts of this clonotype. CDR3 DNA sequence: TGTGCCAGCAGTCCGCAGGGTGGTAACAATCAGCCCCAGCATTTT. Its translation is CASSPQGGNNQPQHF. The chain couples TRBV12-3 or TRBV12-4 to TRBJ1-5; D may be TRBD1 (5 bases). CDR3 length: 15 residues. V was pared by 5 bases and J by 3 bases, with 14 bases between.

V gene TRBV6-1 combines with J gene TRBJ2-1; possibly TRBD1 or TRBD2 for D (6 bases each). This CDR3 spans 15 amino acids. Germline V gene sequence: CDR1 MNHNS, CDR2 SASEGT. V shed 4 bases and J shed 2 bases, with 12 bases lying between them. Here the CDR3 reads CASSATGGTYNEQFF. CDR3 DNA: TGTGCCAGCAGTGCGACAGGAGGGACCTACAATGAGCAGTTCTTC.

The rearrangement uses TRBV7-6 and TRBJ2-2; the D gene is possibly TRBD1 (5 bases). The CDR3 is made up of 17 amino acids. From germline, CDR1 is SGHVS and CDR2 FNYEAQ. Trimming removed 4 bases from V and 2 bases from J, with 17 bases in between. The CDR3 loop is CASSYSDTNYNTGELFF. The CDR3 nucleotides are TGTGCCAGCAGCTATTCGGACACTAATTATAACACCGGGGAGCTGTTTTTT.

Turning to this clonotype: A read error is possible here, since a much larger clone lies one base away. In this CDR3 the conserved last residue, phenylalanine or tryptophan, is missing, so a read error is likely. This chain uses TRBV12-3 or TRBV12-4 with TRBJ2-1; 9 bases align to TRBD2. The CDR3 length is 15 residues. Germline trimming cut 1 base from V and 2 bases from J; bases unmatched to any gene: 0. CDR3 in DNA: TGTGCCAGCAGTTTAGGACTAGCGGCCTACAATGAGCAGTTCTAC. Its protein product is CASSLGLAAYNEQFY.

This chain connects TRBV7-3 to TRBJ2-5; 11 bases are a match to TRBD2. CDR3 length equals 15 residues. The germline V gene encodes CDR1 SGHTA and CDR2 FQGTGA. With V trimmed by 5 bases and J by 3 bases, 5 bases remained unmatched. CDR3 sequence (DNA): TGTGCCAGCAGCCCCCTAGCGGGGGGAAAAGAGACCCAGTACTTC. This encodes CASSPLAGGKETQYF.

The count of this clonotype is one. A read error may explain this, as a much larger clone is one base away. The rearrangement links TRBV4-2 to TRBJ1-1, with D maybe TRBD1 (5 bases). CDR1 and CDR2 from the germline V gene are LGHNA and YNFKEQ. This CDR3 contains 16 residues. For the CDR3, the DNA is TGTGTCAGCAGCCCTGGGGACGGCTACATGAACACTGAAGCTTTCTTT. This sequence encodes CVSSPGDGYMNTEAFF.

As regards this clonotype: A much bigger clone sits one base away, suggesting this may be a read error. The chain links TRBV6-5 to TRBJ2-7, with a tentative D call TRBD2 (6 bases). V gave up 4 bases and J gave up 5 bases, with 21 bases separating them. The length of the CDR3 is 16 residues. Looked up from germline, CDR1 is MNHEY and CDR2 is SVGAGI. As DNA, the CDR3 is TGTGCCAGCAGTTCTACCCCCAGGCGGGGCGCTCACGAGCAGTACTTC. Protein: CASSSTPRRGAHEQYF.

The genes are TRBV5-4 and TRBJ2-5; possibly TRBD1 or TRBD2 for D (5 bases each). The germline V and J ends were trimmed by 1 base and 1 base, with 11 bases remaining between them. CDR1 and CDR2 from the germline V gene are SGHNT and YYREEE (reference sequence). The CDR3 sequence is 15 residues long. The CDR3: CASSLNGGSQETQYF. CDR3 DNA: TGTGCCAGCAGCTTGAATGGGGGAAGCCAAGAGACCCAGTACTTC.

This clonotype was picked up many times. The chain's CDR3 is CASRGLGANEQFF. The CDR3 coding sequence is TGTGCCAGCAGGGGACTAGGAGCGAATGAGCAGTTCTTC. The chain has TRBV11-2 and TRBJ2-1; 8 bases align to TRBD2. Germline V gene sequence: CDR1 SGHAT, CDR2 FQNNGV. V trimming: 6 bases; J trimming: 7 bases; junction bases outside the gene matches: 5. The CDR3 has 13 residues.